This TCR beta chain stems from a study of OX40 agonist ivuxolimab in advanced cancers. In this sample, this clone turned up once. V was trimmed by 6 bases and J by 3 bases, leaving 14 bases between them. The CDR3 totals 15 residues. Germline assignment: CDR1 MNHEY and CDR2 SVGAGI. The repertoire was sequenced with immunoSEQ multiplex PCR; TCRdb's copy has only in-frame clones and lacks some. Of under 75,000 clones in the sample, about 91% are singletons; the top ten hold roughly 14%. This chain links TRBV6-5 with TRBJ2-2; D is unresolved. The sequenced sample was CD4+ or CD8+ T cells sorted from blood, obtained in a trial of the OX40 agonist ivuxolimab. The TCR comes from an adult with an advanced solid tumor such as melanoma, head and neck, liver or kidney cancer. CDR3 residues: CASSGGRIYTGELFF. The CDR3, as DNA: TGTGCCAGCAGCGGTGGCCGAATTTACACCGGGGAGCTGTTTTTT.